The 18 T cell receptor beta chains given below trace back to one sample, sequenced in a study of cytomegalovirus exposure and HLA in healthy donors. Use of 60 Vbeta and 13 Jbeta primers characterized the PCR. Some clones are missing from TCRdb's copy, which holds only in-frame ones; the method was immunoSEQ multiplex PCR. The sample has roughly 130,000 clones, about 79% seen once; the top ten hold 2% to 3%. Sequencing input: PBMCs. Source of these receptors: a middle-aged man in good health and CMV-seronegative.

The V call is TRBV30, the J call TRBJ1-4; TRBD1 agrees at 7 bases. The CDR3 covers 13 residues. Germline-derived CDR1 and CDR2 are GTSNPN and SVGIG (reference sequence). With V trimmed by 4 bases and J by 7 bases, 6 bases remained unmatched. The CDR3 bases are TGTGCCTGGATGAGGGGGCCTGGTGAAAAACTGTTTTTT. Translated, it gives CAWMRGPGEKLFF.

This clone was counted only a few times. This CDR3 is CASSPSKTGGEFF. The CDR3 nucleotides read TGTGCCAGTAGTCCGAGTAAGACGGGAGGTGAATTCTTC. The chain couples TRBV19 to TRBJ2-1; the match to TRBD2 covers 7 bases. The CDR3 has 13 amino acids. The V segment lost 5 bases and the J segment 16 bases; nucleotides outside the gene matches: 14. The germline V gene encodes CDR1 LNHDA and CDR2 SQIVND (reference sequence).

Regarding this clone: An end of the junction differs from the germline gene, which may be a read error. The chain combines TRBV10-2 with TRBJ2-7; 8 bases align to TRBD1. In germline, CDR1 is WSHSY, CDR2 SAAADI. The CDR3 is 13 residues long. CDR3 region: CANSEGTGYEQYF. Written as DNA, the CDR3 is TGCGCCAACAGTGAGGGGACAGGCTACGAGCAGTACTTC.

This clone occurred a few times. The chain employs TRBV7-8 and TRBJ2-5; TRBD2 is a possible D gene (5 bases). CDR1 and CDR2 from the germline V gene are SGHVS and FQNEAQ. The V gene lost 3 bases and the J gene lost 5 bases, with 13 bases spanning the gap. This CDR3 spans 14 amino acids. The CDR3: CASSFGVLAETQYF. CDR3 in DNA: TGTGCCAGCAGCTTCGGGGTTTTGGCCGAGACCCAGTACTTC.

J is TRBJ1-2 and V is TRBV19; D is uncertain. V lost 4 bases and J 3 bases, leaving 9 bases between the germline ends. The CDR3 has 13 residues. Germline lookup yields CDR1 LNHDA and CDR2 SQIVND (reference sequence). CDR3 nucleotides: TGTGCCAGTAGTACGTCCTTCGACTATGGCTACACCTTC. Encoded protein: CASSTSFDYGYTF.

The V and J genes are TRBV29-1 and TRBJ2-1; D possibly corresponds to TRBD2 (7 bases). CDR3 length: 15 residues. The V end was cut by 0 bases, the J end by 10 bases, with 19 bases between. Looked up from germline, CDR1 is SQVTM and CDR2 is ANQGSEA. CDR3 protein: CSVEEVVGGPGEQFF. CDR3 coding DNA: TGCAGCGTTGAAGAAGTAGTGGGGGGGCCCGGGGAGCAGTTCTTC.

The chain uses TRBV28 and TRBJ2-1; perhaps TRBD1 as D (6 bases). CDR3 length: 15 amino acids. The V and J ends lost 6 bases and 0 bases respectively, with 12 bases between them. The germline CDR1 and CDR2 sequences are MDHEN and SYDVKM. CDR3 protein: CASSLGGSSYNEQFF. CDR3 DNA sequence: TGTGCCAGCAGCCTAGGGGGAAGCTCCTACAATGAGCAGTTCTTC.

The count of this clone is one. J is TRBJ2-3 and V is TRBV5-1, with TRBD2 identical over 7 bases. This CDR3 has 14 amino acids. Germline V CDR1 and CDR2: SGHRS, YFSETQ. V dropped 3 bases and J dropped 2; count of bases not matched to a gene: 3. Written as DNA, the CDR3 is TGCGCCAGCAGCTCGGGACTACCCACAGATACGCAGTATTTT. It is translated as CASSSGLPTDTQYF.

This rearrangement joins TRBV29-1 to TRBJ1-4, with TRBD1 matching over 8 bases. This CDR3 spans 13 amino acids. Germline CDR1 and CDR2: SQVTM and ANQGSEA. The trim removed 5 bases at V and 7 bases at J, leaving 6 bases unmatched. CDR3 in amino acids: CSVCDRGGEKLFF. For the CDR3, the DNA is TGCAGCGTTTGCGACAGGGGAGGTGAAAAACTGTTTTTT.

The chain is built from TRBV15 and TRBJ1-4; TRBD1 might be the D (6 bases). Germline V CDR1 and CDR2: LNHNV, YYDKDF (reference sequence). This CDR3 region has 15 residues. Trimming cost V 8 bases and J 7 bases, with 20 bases left between them. CDR3 nucleotides: TGTGCCACCCAGCCGGGCGGGGGCCGTGGTGAAAAACTGTTTTTT. Protein sequence: CATQPGGGRGEKLFF.

The chain has TRBV4-2 and TRBJ2-7, with a possible D match to TRBD1 (6 bases). The CDR3 is 13 residues long. Germline V gene sequence: CDR1 LGHNA, CDR2 YNFKEQ. The V and J ends lost 3 bases and 3 bases respectively, with 9 bases between them. In DNA form, the CDR3 reads TGTGCCAGCAGCCACGGACAGAGCTACGAGCAGTACTTC. Protein sequence: CASSHGQSYEQYF.

V usage is TRBV6-6 and J usage is TRBJ1-1; D unclear. In germline, CDR1 is MNHNY, CDR2 SVGAGI (reference sequence). The CDR3 spans 13 residues. Trimming took off 2 bases at V and 5 bases at J, with 9 bases between the two ends. Here the CDR3 reads CASSYEGLTEAFF. The CDR3 DNA is TGTGCCAGCAGTTACGAGGGTTTGACTGAAGCTTTCTTT.

This rearrangement joins TRBV27 to TRBJ2-7; TRBD2 aligns across 8 bases. V shed 4 bases, J shed 0 bases, and the junction held 8 bases outside the gene matches. The CDR3 loop spans 16 amino acids. CDR1 is MNHEY, CDR2 SMNVEV, per germline (reference sequence). This CDR3 reads CASSSSGTRGSYEQYF. The CDR3 region has the DNA TGTGCCAGCAGTTCCTCCGGGACTAGGGGCTCCTACGAGCAGTACTTC.

This clone showed up just a few times. This chain joins TRBV4-3 and TRBJ2-7, with a tentative D call TRBD1 (6 bases). V shed 0 bases and J shed 3 bases, with 12 bases lying between them. There are 15 residues in the CDR3. The germline CDR1 and CDR2 sequences are LGHNA and YSLEER. CDR3 DNA: TGCGCCAGCAGCCAAGATCATCAGGGGATCTACGAGCAGTACTTC. It translates to CASSQDHQGIYEQYF.

The rearrangement uses TRBV5-1 and TRBJ1-1, with a tentative D call TRBD1 (6 bases). Trimming removed 0 bases at V and 4 bases at J, with 13 bases between. CDR1 and CDR2 from the germline V gene are SGHRS and YFSETQ. The CDR3 has 15 residues. The CDR3 nucleotides read TGCGCCAGCAGCTTGGTTGGGGGCCAAGGCACTGAAGCTTTCTTT. It translates to CASSLVGGQGTEAFF.

CDR3 DNA sequence: TGTGCCAGCAGTGCGACAGGGGAGGAGACCCAGTACTTC. The encoded protein is CASSATGEETQYF. This sequence joins TRBV6-1 and TRBJ2-5; 8 bases fit TRBD1. Per the germline V gene, CDR1 is MNHNS and CDR2 is SASEGT. V gave up 4 bases and J gave up 5 bases; unmatched junction bases: 3. CDR3 length: 13 amino acids.

The chain couples TRBV4-2 to TRBJ1-4; tentative D call: TRBD1 (6 bases). Germline V lookup: CDR1 LGHNA, CDR2 YNFKEQ. The CDR3 sequence is 19 residues long. Trimming cost V 3 bases and J 0 bases, with 20 bases left between them. The CDR3 spells CASSQSTGARAATNEKLFF. For the CDR3, the DNA is TGTGCCAGCAGCCAGTCGACAGGCGCACGGGCTGCAACTAATGAAAAACTGTTTTTT.

V and J are TRBV12-5 and TRBJ1-2; D not resolved. V was clipped by 2 bases and J by 2 bases, with 12 bases between them. The germline V gene has CDR1 LGHNT and CDR2 FRNRAP. This CDR3 has 15 residues. CDR3 sequence (DNA): TGTGCTAGTGGTTTGCCCGAGTCAGGAAACTATGGCTACACCTTC. Protein: CASGLPESGNYGYTF.